The 26 T cell receptor beta chains below were found in one sample sequenced in a study of T cell changes during pregnancy in multiple sclerosis. TCRdb keeps only in-frame clones here, not all; method: immunoSEQ multiplex PCR. The repertoire holds some 120,000 clones, with about 94% as singletons. Here the sequenced sample was peripheral blood, taken in the third trimester of pregnancy. The receptor set was obtained from a female donor with multiple sclerosis, enrolled in a pregnancy study.

The chain has TRBV5-1 and TRBJ1-6; D is ambiguous. This CDR3 contains 16 residues. V was trimmed by 2 bases and J by 6 bases, leaving 15 bases between them. The V gene's germline CDR1 is SGHRS and CDR2 YFSETQ. DNA for the CDR3: TGCGCCAGCAGCTTCGGATGGGCAGACCGTAATTCACCCCTCCACTTT. It encodes CASSFGWADRNSPLHF.

To note about this clone: The same CDR3 also results from other DNA sequences found in this sample. The V gene is TRBV18, the J gene TRBJ1-1; D remains ambiguous. In germline, CDR1 is KGHSH, CDR2 LQKENI. V was cut by 1 base and J by 2 bases, with 11 bases left in between. The CDR3 runs 15 residues. The CDR3 reads CASSPQDLTNTEAFF. CDR3 DNA sequence: TGTGCCAGCTCACCACAGGACTTAACTAACACTGAAGCTTTCTTT.

This chain connects TRBV2 to TRBJ2-1; D is possibly TRBD1 (6 bases). Per germline, CDR1 SNHLY and CDR2 FYNNEI. The V end was cut by 2 bases, the J end by 6 bases, with 11 bases between. CDR3 length equals 14 residues. CDR3: CASSEQGPTNEQFF. The DNA of the CDR3 is TGTGCCAGCAGTGAACAGGGGCCAACCAATGAGCAGTTCTTC.

The CDR3 DNA reads TGTGCCAGCAGCTCTGGACAGATTTACGAGCAGTACTTC. Encoded protein: CASSSGQIYEQYF. The chain links TRBV7-9 to TRBJ2-7; D is perhaps TRBD1 (6 bases). The CDR3 has 13 residues. Trimming pared 4 bases from V and 4 bases from J, leaving 11 bases between. In germline, CDR1 is SEHNR, CDR2 FQNEAQ (reference sequence).

This rearrangement joins TRBV29-1 to TRBJ1-2; 8 positions agree with TRBD1. Germline V gene lookup returns CDR1 SQVTM and CDR2 ANQGSEA. The CDR3 has 16 residues. The V and J ends lost 5 bases and 3 bases, in that order; junction bases with no gene match: 14. This chain's CDR3 is CSVYGVRGQEDYGYTF. CDR3 coding DNA: TGCAGCGTTTATGGAGTCAGGGGGCAGGAGGACTATGGCTACACCTTC.

The rearrangement joins TRBV6-1 to TRBJ2-7; no reliable D call. Germline-derived CDR1 and CDR2 are MNHNS and SASEGT. This CDR3 has 12 amino acids. The germline V and J ends were trimmed by 3 bases and 4 bases, with 7 bases remaining between them. The CDR3 sequence: CASSESRYEQYF. DNA of the CDR3: TGTGCCAGCAGTGAGTCTCGGTACGAGCAGTACTTC.

This clone was counted a few times. V is TRBV6-5 and J is TRBJ1-6; maybe TRBD1 (6 bases). The V gene's germline CDR1 is MNHEY and CDR2 SVGAGI. Trimming took 7 bases from V and 6 from J, leaving 13 bases between them. CDR3 length: 14 residues. For the CDR3, the DNA is TGTGCCAGCAAATTGGACAGTACTAATTCACCCCTCCACTTT. It codes for CASKLDSTNSPLHF.

The gene calls are TRBV25-1 and TRBJ2-7; the D gene is possibly TRBD2 (7 bases). CDR3 length equals 17 residues. V was trimmed by 4 bases and J by 0 bases, leaving 19 bases between them. Germline CDR1 and CDR2: MGHDK and SYGVNS. The CDR3 loop reads CASSAREGGVPSYEQYF. CDR3 coding DNA: TGTGCCAGCAGTGCCCGTGAGGGGGGGGTTCCCTCCTACGAGCAGTACTTC.

The chain couples TRBV6-4 to TRBJ2-7; TRBD1 might be the D (6 bases). In germline, CDR1 is MRHNA, CDR2 SNTAGT. V was shortened by 2 bases and J by 0 bases, with 14 bases between the two germline ends. CDR3 length: 16 residues. This chain's CDR3 is CASSDTGHGDSYEQYF. CDR3 coding DNA: TGTGCCAGCAGTGACACAGGGCATGGAGACTCCTACGAGCAGTACTTC.

This clone was observed a single time. The chain carries TRBV6-1 and TRBJ2-5, with 9 bases matching TRBD1. Germline V lookup: CDR1 MNHNS, CDR2 SASEGT. Trimming cost V 11 bases and J 8 bases; bases outside gene matches: 9. This CDR3 has 12 amino acids. The CDR3 DNA reads TGTGCCTGCACCGGGACAGGGATCACCCAGTACTTC. Its protein is CACTGTGITQYF.

The chain couples TRBV28 to TRBJ2-7; D is ambiguous. The CDR3 totals 12 residues. Germline CDR1 MDHEN, CDR2 SYDVKM. The V end lost 6 bases, the J end lost 7 bases, and 13 bases lay between the germline ends. The CDR3 is CASRQTPTEQYF. As DNA, the CDR3 is TGTGCCAGCAGGCAAACCCCGACAGAGCAGTACTTC.

This chain connects TRBV5-4 to TRBJ2-1, with unresolved D. CDR1 is SGHNT, CDR2 YYREEE, per germline (reference sequence). V was trimmed by 4 bases and J by 11 bases, leaving 16 bases between them. This CDR3 comprises 13 residues. CDR3 residues: CASSPEPYSKQFF. DNA for the CDR3: TGTGCCAGCAGCCCCGAACCCTACAGTAAGCAGTTCTTC.

The J gene is TRBJ2-1, the V gene TRBV2; possibly TRBD2 for D (5 bases). The V end lost 1 base, the J end lost 10 bases, and 11 bases lay between the germline ends. The CDR3 totals 13 residues. Germline V lookup: CDR1 SNHLY, CDR2 FYNNEI. CDR3 DNA: TGTGCCAGCAGTGAAGTGGACTCTTGGGAGCAGTTCTTC. Translated, it gives CASSEVDSWEQFF.

The genes are TRBV5-1 and TRBJ1-5; TRBD1 might be the D (6 bases). The CDR3 sequence is 14 residues long. The germline CDR1 and CDR2 sequences are SGHRS and YFSETQ. V gave up 3 bases and J gave up 0 bases, with 7 bases separating them. The CDR3: CASSSDSSNQPQHF. The CDR3 DNA follows: TGCGCCAGCAGCTCGGACAGTAGCAATCAGCCCCAGCATTTT. Complete variable domain (other parts from reference TRBV5-1 and TRBJ1-5): KAGVTQTPRYLIKTRGQQVTLSCSPISGHRSVSWYQQTPGQGLQFLFEYFSETQRNKGNFPGRFSGRQFSNSRSEMNVSTLELGDSALYLCASSSDSSNQPQHFGDGTRLSIL.

This clone was detected once. J is TRBJ2-2 and V is TRBV12-5; 8 bases line up with TRBD2. From germline, CDR1 is LGHNT and CDR2 FRNRAP. This CDR3 is 15 amino acids long. Trimming took 6 bases from V and 5 from J; bases not matched to a gene: 8. The CDR3 loop reads CASGPGLAGTGELFF. The CDR3 DNA follows: TGTGCTAGTGGACCAGGACTAGCTGGTACCGGGGAGCTGTTTTTT. The variable domain in full, completed from reference TRBV12-5 and TRBJ2-2, reads DARVTQTPRHKVTEMGQEVTMRCQPILGHNTVFWYRQTMMQGLELLAYFRNRAPLDDSGMPKDRFSAEMPDATLATLKIQPSEPRDSAVYFCASGPGLAGTGELFFGEGSRLTVL.

The gene calls are TRBV29-1 and TRBJ2-3; 9 nucleotides agree with TRBD2. Per the germline V gene, CDR1 is SQVTM and CDR2 is ANQGSEA. The CDR3 runs 14 residues. After removal of 3 bases from V and 2 bases from J, the junction contained 3 bases not matched to a gene. In nucleotides, the CDR3 is TGCAGCGTTGAGCTAGCGGGGAACACAGATACGCAGTATTTT. Translated: CSVELAGNTDTQYF.

The chain is built from TRBV2 and TRBJ1-2; D remains ambiguous. V shed 1 base and J shed 2 bases, with 8 bases lying between them. The CDR3 spans 14 residues. Germline CDR1 is SNHLY and CDR2 is FYNNEI. CDR3 sequence: CASSEGLRNYGYTF. Written as DNA, the CDR3 is TGTGCCAGCAGTGAAGGCCTTCGGAACTATGGCTACACCTTC.

The chain has TRBV19 and TRBJ2-6, with D hard to call. Germline values: CDR1 LNHDA, CDR2 SQIVND (reference sequence). The CDR3 has 16 residues. The V end was cut by 6 bases, the J end by 2 bases, with 14 bases between. CDR3 residues: CASSLNSGPGANVLTF. In DNA form, the CDR3 reads TGTGCCAGTAGCCTAAACAGTGGCCCTGGGGCCAACGTCCTGACTTTC.

CDR3 sequence (DNA): TGCGCCAGCAGACTAGGACTAGCGGGTCCCCAAGAGACCCAGTACTTC. It encodes CASRLGLAGPQETQYF. This chain links TRBV4-1 with TRBJ2-5; 11 positions match TRBD2. This CDR3 is built from 16 residues. CDR1 and CDR2 (germline): MGHRA, YSYEKL. Trimming cost V 6 bases and J 1 base; bases outside gene matches: 7.

The rearrangement links TRBV20-1 to TRBJ1-2; tentative D call: TRBD1 (5 bases). From germline, CDR1 is DFQATT and CDR2 SNEGSKA (reference sequence). CDR3 length: 11 residues. Trimming pared 4 bases from V and 7 bases from J, leaving 10 bases between. The CDR3: CSAKAGGGYTF. The CDR3 region has the DNA TGCAGTGCTAAGGCGGGGGGTGGCTACACCTTC.

The chain combines TRBV7-8 with TRBJ2-7; 10 bases match TRBD2. V trimming: 5 bases; J trimming: 5 bases; junction bases outside the gene matches: 6. The length of the CDR3 is 14 residues. The germline CDR1 and CDR2 sequences are SGHVS and FQNEAQ. CDR3 amino acids: CASSASGRRNEQYF. The CDR3 DNA reads as TGTGCCAGCAGCGCTAGCGGGAGAAGAAACGAGCAGTACTTC. The variable domain in full, with the rest retrieved from reference TRBV7-8 and TRBJ2-7, is GAGVSQSPRYKVAKRGQDVALRCDPISGHVSLFWYQQALGQGPEFLTYFQNEAQLDKSGLPSDRFFAERPEGSVSTLKIQRTQQEDSAVYLCASSASGRRNEQYFGPGTRLTVT.

The chain is built from TRBV5-1 and TRBJ2-7, with D perhaps TRBD2 (6 bases). V was clipped by 0 bases and J by 3 bases, with 19 bases between them. The CDR3 sequence is 17 residues long. Germline values: CDR1 SGHRS, CDR2 YFSETQ. The CDR3 spells CASSLAVFGGGSYEQYF. For the CDR3, the DNA is TGCGCCAGCAGCTTGGCCGTTTTCGGGGGTGGAAGCTACGAGCAGTACTTC.

V gene TRBV2 combines with J gene TRBJ2-7; possible D gene TRBD2, 6 bases. Germline V gives CDR1 SNHLY, CDR2 FYNNEI. The CDR3 contains 15 residues. V was shortened by 8 bases and J by 1 base, with 18 bases between the two germline ends. DNA of the CDR3: TGTGCCAGCGGCCAGGGCGGGGTACGGTCCTACGAGCAGTACTTC. Protein product: CASGQGGVRSYEQYF.

The chain uses TRBV7-2 and TRBJ2-1, with 7 bases matching TRBD1. CDR3 size: 16 residues. The V gene end was trimmed by 1 base and the J gene end by 5 bases; junction bases not matched to a gene: 8. CDR1 is SGHTA, CDR2 FQGNSA, per germline. The CDR3 nucleotides read TGTGCCAGCAGCTTAGGGGGACAGCGTGGGAACAATGAGCAGTTCTTC. It yields the protein CASSLGGQRGNNEQFF.

This chain links TRBV5-1 with TRBJ1-1; 10 bases are a match to TRBD1. The ends lost 5 bases at V and 0 bases at J; junction bases unmatched: 10. CDR3 size: 17 residues. Germline loops: CDR1 SGHRS, CDR2 YFSETQ. CDR3 DNA: TGCGCCAGCAGTCCGTTGGGACAGGGGACTTTGAACACTGAAGCTTTCTTT. Translated: CASSPLGQGTLNTEAFF.

The CDR3 here is CASSLTSGGPIYNEQFF. CDR3 DNA sequence: TGTGCCAGCAGCTTGACTAGCGGGGGACCGATATACAATGAGCAGTTCTTC. The genes are TRBV5-6 and TRBJ2-1; 11 bases match TRBD2. The trim removed 1 base at V and 4 bases at J, leaving 7 bases unmatched. Looked up from germline, CDR1 is SGHDT and CDR2 is YYEEEE. There are 17 residues in the CDR3.